One sample yielded the 14 T cell receptor beta chains listed below, sequenced in a study of identifying expanded T cells in peripheral blood. Assay: immunoSEQ multiplex PCR; the TCRdb copy retains only in-frame clones and omits some. The sample has about 89,000 clones, 70% to 90% seen once. The sequencing input was blood. Source of these receptors: a person aged 18 to 70 in good health.

This chain uses TRBV28 with TRBJ1-1; 7 nucleotides agree with TRBD1. J lost 8 bases, V lost 11 bases, and 11 bases had no gene match. The CDR3 consists of 12 residues. Germline CDR1 MDHEN, CDR2 SYDVKM. The CDR3 loop is CACLSGTAEAFF. The CDR3 nucleotides read TGTGCCTGCCTATCCGGGACAGCCGAAGCTTTCTTT.

To note about this clone: Other DNA sequences in the sample encode the same CDR3. This chain uses TRBV19 with TRBJ2-7; 7 bases align to TRBD1. V shed 3 bases and J 3 bases; nucleotides not matched to a gene: 5. Germline assignment: CDR1 LNHDA and CDR2 SQIVND (reference sequence). This CDR3 has 14 amino acids. CDR3 nucleotide sequence: TGTGCCAGTAGTATGTTAGGACAGGACTACGAGCAGTACTTC. Translated: CASSMLGQDYEQYF.

This chain joins TRBV27 and TRBJ2-4; 8 bases line up with TRBD1. The V and J ends lost 3 bases and 7 bases, in that order; junction bases with no gene match: 2. CDR3 length: 13 amino acids. The germline gives CDR1 MNHEY, CDR2 SMNVEV (reference sequence). The CDR3 bases are TGTGCCAGCAGTTTGGACAGGGTGAACATTCAGTACTTC. Residues: CASSLDRVNIQYF.

With respect to this clone: The identical CDR3 is also encoded by other nucleotide sequences in the sample. The chain couples TRBV2 to TRBJ2-2; D gene ambiguous. Germline CDR1 SNHLY, CDR2 FYNNEI. The CDR3 runs to 13 residues. V lost 3 bases and J 1 base, leaving 3 bases between the germline ends. In DNA form, the CDR3 reads TGTGCCAGCAGTGAGCAGAACACCGGGGAGCTGTTTTTT. Translating it yields CASSEQNTGELFF.

The chain has TRBV7-9 and TRBJ1-2; D gene unclear. CDR1 and CDR2 from the germline V gene are SEHNR and FQNEAQ (reference sequence). The CDR3 is 14 amino acids. Trimming stripped 1 base from V and 2 bases from J, with 8 bases between. The CDR3 region has the DNA TGTGCCAGCAGCTTAGGTTCAGCCAACTATGGCTACACCTTC. Protein sequence: CASSLGSANYGYTF. Drawing the rest from reference TRBV7-9 and TRBJ1-2, the complete variable domain is DTGVSQNPRHKITKRGQNVTFRCDPISEHNRLYWYRQTLGQGPEFLTYFQNEAQLEKSRLLSDRFSAERPKGSFSTLEIQRTEQGDSAMYLCASSLGSANYGYTFGSGTRLTVV.

V gene TRBV18 combines with J gene TRBJ1-5, with 7 bases that match TRBD1. The V segment lost 4 bases and the J segment 9 bases; nucleotides outside the gene matches: 9. CDR3 size: 14 residues. Germline values: CDR1 KGHSH, CDR2 LQKENI. CDR3 nucleotide sequence: TGTGCCAGCTCACGGGGGACAGAGATCAGGCCCCAGCATTTT. Encoded protein: CASSRGTEIRPQHF.

The chain couples TRBV5-6 to TRBJ1-2, with D perhaps TRBD1 (5 bases). Germline CDR1 is SGHDT and CDR2 is YYEEEE. The CDR3 extends over 14 amino acids. Trimming took 1 base from V and 8 from J, leaving 15 bases between them. DNA for the CDR3: TGTGCCAGCAGCTTGAGACCAGGGTTGGAGGGCTACACCTTC. Amino acid sequence: CASSLRPGLEGYTF.

This chain uses TRBV30 with TRBJ2-1; a possible D gene is TRBD1 (5 bases). Per germline, CDR1 GTSNPN and CDR2 SVGIG (reference sequence). Between the trimmed V and J ends, which lost 5 bases and 10 bases, there was a span of 9 bases. The CDR3 is 10 amino acids. The CDR3 region has the DNA TGTGCCTGGGGGGCGGCGGAGCAGTTCTTC. Translated, it gives CAWGAAEQFF.

The rearrangement joins TRBV9 to TRBJ2-1, with 9 bases lining up with TRBD1. This CDR3 has 15 residues. V shed 4 bases, J shed 6 bases, and the junction held 8 bases outside the gene matches. Germline CDR1 SGDLS, CDR2 YYNGEE. The CDR3 coding sequence is TGTGCCAGCAGCCAACCGGGACAGGGTGGCAATGAGCAGTTCTTC. Encoded protein: CASSQPGQGGNEQFF.

V and J are TRBV5-1 and TRBJ2-7; D ambiguous. Trimming cost V 2 bases and J 6 bases, with 9 bases left between them. Germline V gene lookup returns CDR1 SGHRS and CDR2 YFSETQ. This CDR3 has 12 amino acids. The CDR3 region has the DNA TGCGCCAGCAGCTTAAGTTTCGGCGAGCAGTACTTC. This translates into CASSLSFGEQYF.

For this clone: The CDR3 ends on some other residue instead of the conserved phenylalanine or tryptophan, so this is likely a read error. The chain joins TRBV5-4 to TRBJ1-2, with a weak D call TRBD1 (6 bases). Trimming shortened V by 2 bases and J by 7 bases, and 9 bases separated the two germline ends. Germline V gene sequence: CDR1 SGHNT, CDR2 YYREEE (reference sequence). This CDR3 has 12 residues. The CDR3 is CASSLQGAGYTL. CDR3 sequence (DNA): TGTGCCAGCAGCTTACAGGGAGCTGGCTACACCCTC.

Worth noting for this clone: A much more abundant neighbour one base away suggests this may be a read error. The chain is built from TRBV7-9 and TRBJ2-7; the match to TRBD1 covers 11 bases. Germline V gene lookup returns CDR1 SEHNR and CDR2 FQNEAQ (reference sequence). After removal of 5 bases from V and 3 bases from J, the junction contained 9 bases not matched to a gene. This CDR3 has 16 residues. CDR3 region: CASSQDYGTGGYEQYF. DNA of the CDR3: TGTGCCAGCAGCCAAGATTACGGGACAGGGGGCTACGAGCAGTACTTC.

The gene calls are TRBV5-6 and TRBJ2-5; D unresolved. Trimming left V 4 bases short and J 4 bases short, with 20 bases between. The length of the CDR3 is 16 residues. Germline V CDR1 and CDR2: SGHDT, YYEEEE. CDR3 amino acids: CASSPWRTRSGETQYF. The CDR3 nucleotides read TGTGCCAGCAGCCCATGGCGGACCCGGAGTGGAGAGACCCAGTACTTC.

This clone was seen only a few times. The V call is TRBV28, the J call TRBJ2-7; D gene unclear. CDR1 is MDHEN and CDR2 is SYDVKM in the germline V gene. V lost 8 bases, J lost 3 bases, and 17 bases lay in between. The CDR3 has 14 residues. Written as DNA, the CDR3 is TGTGCCAGCGTAAGCGCCGGGCACCGCTACGAGCAGTACTTC. Translation gives CASVSAGHRYEQYF.